This T cell receptor (beta chain) was found in a study of vaccination and CD4 T cells after COVID-19. With 5 bases removed from V and 4 bases from J, the gap between germline ends came to 11 bases. The germline V gene has CDR1 SSHAT and CDR2 FNYEAQ (reference sequence). This CDR3 contains 13 residues. The treatment was: roughly 11-day PBMC culture with coronavirus spike peptide pools or control peptides (ViraFEST assay). With regard to this clonotype: No antigen is known for it.

CD4+ T cells that had been cultured provided DNA sequenced with the Oncomine TCR Beta short-read assay. TCRdb re-derived calls from the PCR reads in MiXCR, one entry per CDR3 protein. This sample has around 20,000 distinct CDR3 sequences, with 50% found just once. Sequenced sample: CD4+ T cells from blood, cultured in vitro. The chain combines TRBV7-7 with TRBJ1-1, with D uncertain. The receptor comes from a human donor who had recovered from COVID-19. In nucleotides, the CDR3 is TGTGCCAGCAGCCCGACCTTCGGCACTGAAGCTTTCTTT. Translated, it gives CASSPTFGTEAFF.